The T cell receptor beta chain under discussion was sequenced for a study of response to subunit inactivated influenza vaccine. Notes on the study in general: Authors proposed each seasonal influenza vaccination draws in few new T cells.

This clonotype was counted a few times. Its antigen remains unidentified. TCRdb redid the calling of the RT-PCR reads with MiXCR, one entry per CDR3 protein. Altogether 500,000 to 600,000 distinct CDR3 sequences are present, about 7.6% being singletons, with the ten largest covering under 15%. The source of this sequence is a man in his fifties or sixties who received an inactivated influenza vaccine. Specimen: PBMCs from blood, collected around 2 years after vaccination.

The CDR3 sequence is CASSLEQTEKLFF. The CDR3 coding sequence is TGCGCCAGCAGCTTGGAACAGACAGAAAAACTGTTTTTT. V and J are TRBV5-1 and TRBJ1-4; D is undetermined. The V gene lost 0 bases and the J gene lost 8 bases, with 8 bases spanning the gap. The CDR3 has 13 amino acids. Germline-derived CDR1 and CDR2 are SGHRS and YFSETQ.